The clone carrying this T cell receptor (beta chain) was detected once. Its antigen is not known. In making diagnoses, clinical symptoms, serum thyroxine and TRAb, thyroid ultrasound and orbital computed tomography were all used. This sample is part of a study of T cells in Graves' hyperthyroidism and ophthalmopathy. It was RNA transcripts that yielded the amplified TCR beta CDR3 regions. During a first-round RT-PCR of the TCR CDR3, the HTBI primer set was used. MiXCR was run by TCRdb on the multiplex PCR reads, yielding one entry per CDR3 protein. The repertoire consists of about 500,000 distinct CDR3 sequences, with more than 15% occurring once and the leading ten covering around 17%. Study results and limitations: The majority of expanded thyroid clonotypes above 0.001 also appeared in blood.

The CDR3 spans 15 residues. CDR1 and CDR2 from the germline V gene are SGHTA and FQGNSA. The J segment lost 5 bases and the V segment lost 2 bases, leaving 7 bases of the junction unmatched. Sequences were obtained from blood. J is TRBJ2-7 and V is TRBV7-2; 9 positions match TRBD2. The TCR was taken from a woman in her late teens or twenties with Graves' ophthalmopathy. The DNA for the CDR3 is TGTGCCAGCAGCTTAATGGGCGGGAGGGCCGACGAGCAGTACTTC. Amino acid sequence: CASSLMGGRADEQYF.